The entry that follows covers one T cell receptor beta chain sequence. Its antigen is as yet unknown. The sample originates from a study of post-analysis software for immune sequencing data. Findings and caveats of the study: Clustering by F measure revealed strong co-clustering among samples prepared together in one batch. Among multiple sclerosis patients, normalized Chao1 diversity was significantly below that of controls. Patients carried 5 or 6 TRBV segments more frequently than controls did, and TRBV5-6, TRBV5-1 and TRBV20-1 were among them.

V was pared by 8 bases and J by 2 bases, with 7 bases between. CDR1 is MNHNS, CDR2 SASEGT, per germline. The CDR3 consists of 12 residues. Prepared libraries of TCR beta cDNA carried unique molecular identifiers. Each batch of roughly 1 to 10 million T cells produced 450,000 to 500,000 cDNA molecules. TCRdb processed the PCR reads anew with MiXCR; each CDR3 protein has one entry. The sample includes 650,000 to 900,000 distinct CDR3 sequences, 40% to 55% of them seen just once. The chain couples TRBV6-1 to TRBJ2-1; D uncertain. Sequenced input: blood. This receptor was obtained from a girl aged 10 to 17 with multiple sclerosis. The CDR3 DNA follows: TGTGCCAGCGGGGTCCCCTACAATGAGCAGTTCTTC. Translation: CASGVPYNEQFF.